Listed below are T cell receptor beta chains from one sample, sequenced in a study of blood T cell repertoires in COVID-19. The assay was immunoSEQ multiplex PCR, and TCRdb's table has in-frame clones only and misses some. The table records roughly 440,000 clones, about 91% of them present only once. The sequencing input was peripheral blood. The receptors originated from a woman aged 45-59 years with COVID-19, enrolled during active disease. Each CDR3 is given without its conserved first and last residue.

V gene	J gene	CDR3 protein
TRBV3-1/TRBV3-2	TRBJ2-2	ASSQAAETELF
TRBV5-1	TRBJ1-2	ASSLVAIGGEGYT
TRBV2	TRBJ1-1	ASSPTGGNTEAF
TRBV28	TRBJ1-2	ASRPRGEGYGYT
TRBV7-2	TRBJ2-3	ASRTRGDRTDTQY
TRBV4-1	TRBJ1-4	ASSGTGHVTNEKLF
TRBV3-1/TRBV3-2	TRBJ1-4	ASSLKGEKLF
TRBV29-1	TRBJ1-1	SVHTGTEAF
TRBV2	TRBJ1-4	ASSPTTNEKLF
TRBV7-9	TRBJ1-1	ASSFWGVEAF
TRBV11-2	TRBJ2-6	ACVAAGANVLT
TRBV5-6	TRBJ2-5	ASSGLALQETQY
TRBV6-1	TRBJ2-7	ASSVPGLAGVYEQY
TRBV5-4	TRBJ1-3	ASSLAPGSGNTIY
TRBV6-6	TRBJ1-1	ASSAPRERNTEAF
TRBV30	TRBJ1-4	AWDATGTANEKLF
TRBV5-6	TRBJ1-2	ASSLRQAGGYT
TRBV3-1/TRBV3-2	TRBJ1-1	ASSPRQPSNTEAF
TRBV19	TRBJ1-1	ASSPTGGLEAF
TRBV27	TRBJ2-1	ASSLIPASSYNEQF
TRBV7-8	TRBJ1-1	ASSFSGRGQGEAF
TRBV7-2	TRBJ2-7	ASSLKPSSYEQY
TRBV6-1	TRBJ1-1	ASSEAGGAEAF
TRBV6-1	TRBJ2-2	ASSEGDREDTGELF
TRBV29-1	TRBJ1-1	SGDSGWGAF
TRBV28	TRBJ2-7	ASSYLYEQY
TRBV6-5	TRBJ1-3	ASSRYSGNTIY
TRBV7-3	TRBJ2-1	ASSPLSGGAHEQF
TRBV9	TRBJ2-3	ASMASAADTQY
TRBV5-5	TRBJ2-7	ASSQGGGMYEQY
TRBV6-6	TRBJ1-5	ASSYSMTGNQPQH
TRBV11-2	TRBJ1-2	ASTNTEDYGYT
TRBV9	TRBJ1-3	ASSVAGGGLSGNTIY
TRBV2	TRBJ2-1	ASIQGVGSYNEQF
TRBV19	TRBJ1-2	ASSIVARGSGYT
TRBV28	TRBJ1-2	ASSLPGNYGYT
TRBV3-1/TRBV3-2	TRBJ2-7	ASSHGGIYEQY
TRBV6-5	TRBJ1-1	ASTLGEEAF
TRBV19	TRBJ1-1	ASSFYGSDTEAF
TRBV13	TRBJ1-4	ASSLSPGQGNPLEKLF
TRBV30	TRBJ1-3	AWSGIAGNTIY
TRBV9	TRBJ1-4	ASSSGQSNEKLF
TRBV19	TRBJ2-1	ASSYQGVSNEQF
TRBV12-3/TRBV12-4	TRBJ1-5	ASSHPPDQPQH
TRBV6-5	TRBJ1-2	ASSTAGYGYT
TRBV11-2	TRBJ1-1	ASSLDLLIETEAF
TRBV2	TRBJ1-4	ASSYRVTNEKLF
TRBV5-4	TRBJ1-2	ASSLETQGVRGYT
TRBV6-5	TRBJ1-5	ASRPQGAGNQPQH